The 6 T cell receptor beta chains below all came from one sample that was sequenced in a study of PD-1 blockade in mismatch repair-deficient tumors. The data were produced by immunoSEQ multiplex PCR, yet TCRdb's version contains in-frame clones alone and is incomplete. The data contain roughly 15,000 clones, 65% to 85% of them singletons. Sample: PBMCs, taken 4 weeks after starting pembrolizumab. These TCRs come from an adult with mismatch repair-deficient cancer.

The chain links TRBV27 to TRBJ1-1, with a possible D match to TRBD1 (5 bases). There are 14 residues in the CDR3. The germline V gene has CDR1 MNHEY and CDR2 SMNVEV (reference sequence). The germline V and J ends were trimmed by 8 bases and 8 bases, with 21 bases remaining between them. The CDR3 region has the DNA TGTGCCAGCCTTAGAAGCGCAGGGTCTTGGGAAGCTTTCTTT. The encoded protein is CASLRSAGSWEAFF.

The chain employs TRBV5-5 and TRBJ1-1, with unresolved D. Germline V gives CDR1 SGHKS, CDR2 YYEKEE (reference sequence). This CDR3 comprises 16 residues. Trimming removed 4 bases from V and 5 bases from J, with 21 bases in between. This CDR3 reads CASSQTGVTVMTEAFF. For the CDR3, the DNA is TGTGCCAGCAGCCAAACCGGGGTCACAGTGATGACTGAAGCTTTCTTT.

The chain combines TRBV6-5 with TRBJ1-1; TRBD1 is a possible D gene (6 bases). V was trimmed by 10 bases and J by 0 bases, leaving 15 bases between them. This CDR3 region has 14 residues. CDR1 is MNHEY, CDR2 SVGAGI, per germline. CDR3 amino acids: CATINGQMNTEAFF. As DNA, the CDR3 is TGTGCCACCATCAATGGACAGATGAACACTGAAGCTTTCTTT.

The chain employs TRBV27 and TRBJ2-5, with D hard to call. CDR1 and CDR2 (germline): MNHEY, SMNVEV (reference sequence). The CDR3 length is 16 residues. The V gene lost 0 bases and the J gene lost 1 base, with 12 bases spanning the gap. The CDR3 nucleotides are TGTGCCAGCAGTTTATCTCTTCTCACAGTCCAAGAGACCCAGTACTTC. Its protein product is CASSLSLLTVQETQYF.

The table lists this clone with a count of one. This rearrangement joins TRBV18 to TRBJ1-1; D gene ambiguous. Trimming took 0 bases from V and 1 from J, leaving 9 bases between them. From germline, CDR1 is KGHSH and CDR2 LQKENI. This CDR3 has 15 residues. This chain's CDR3 is CASSPPENKNTEAFF. The CDR3 region has the DNA TGTGCCAGCTCACCACCAGAGAATAAGAACACTGAAGCTTTCTTT.

The rearrangement uses TRBV19 and TRBJ2-6; 9 positions agree with TRBD1. There are 17 residues in the CDR3. Germline V gene data show CDR1 as LNHDA and CDR2 as SQIVND (reference sequence). V lost 4 bases, J lost 0 bases, and 4 bases stayed unmatched. This chain's CDR3 is CASSSRDRDSGANVLTF. The CDR3 DNA reads TGTGCCAGTAGTAGCCGGGACAGGGACTCTGGGGCCAACGTCCTGACTTTC.